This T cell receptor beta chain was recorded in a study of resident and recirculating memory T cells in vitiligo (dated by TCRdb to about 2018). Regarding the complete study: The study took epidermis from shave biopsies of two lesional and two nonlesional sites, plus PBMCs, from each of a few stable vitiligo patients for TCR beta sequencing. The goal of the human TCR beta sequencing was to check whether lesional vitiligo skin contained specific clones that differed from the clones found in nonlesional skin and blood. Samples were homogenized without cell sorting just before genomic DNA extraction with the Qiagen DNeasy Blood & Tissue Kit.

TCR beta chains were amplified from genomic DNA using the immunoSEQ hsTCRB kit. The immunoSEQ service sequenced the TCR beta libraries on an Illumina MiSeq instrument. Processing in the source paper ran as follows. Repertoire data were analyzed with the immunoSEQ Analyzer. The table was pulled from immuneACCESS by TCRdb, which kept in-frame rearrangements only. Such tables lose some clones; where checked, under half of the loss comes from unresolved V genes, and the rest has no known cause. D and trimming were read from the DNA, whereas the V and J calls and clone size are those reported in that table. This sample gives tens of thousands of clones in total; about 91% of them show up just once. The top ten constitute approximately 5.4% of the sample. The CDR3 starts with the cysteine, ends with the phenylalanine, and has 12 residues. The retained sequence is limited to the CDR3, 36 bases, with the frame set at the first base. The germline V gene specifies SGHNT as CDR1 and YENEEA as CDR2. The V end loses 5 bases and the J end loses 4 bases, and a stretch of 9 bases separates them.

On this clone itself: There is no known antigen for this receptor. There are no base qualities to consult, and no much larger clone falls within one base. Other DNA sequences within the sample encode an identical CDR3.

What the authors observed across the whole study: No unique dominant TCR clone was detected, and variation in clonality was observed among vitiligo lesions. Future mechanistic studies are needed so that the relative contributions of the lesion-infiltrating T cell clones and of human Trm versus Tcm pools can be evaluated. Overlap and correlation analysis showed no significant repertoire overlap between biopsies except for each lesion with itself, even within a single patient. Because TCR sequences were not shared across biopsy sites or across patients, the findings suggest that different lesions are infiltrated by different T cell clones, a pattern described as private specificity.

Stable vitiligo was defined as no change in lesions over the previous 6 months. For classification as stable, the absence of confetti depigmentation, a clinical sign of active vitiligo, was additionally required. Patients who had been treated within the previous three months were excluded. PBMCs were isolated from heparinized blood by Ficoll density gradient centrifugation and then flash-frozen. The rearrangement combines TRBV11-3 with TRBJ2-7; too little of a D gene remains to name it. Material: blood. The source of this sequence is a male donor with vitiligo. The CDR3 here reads CASSPGAYEQYF. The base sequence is TGTGCCAGCAGCCCAGGTGCGTACGAGCAGTACTTC.